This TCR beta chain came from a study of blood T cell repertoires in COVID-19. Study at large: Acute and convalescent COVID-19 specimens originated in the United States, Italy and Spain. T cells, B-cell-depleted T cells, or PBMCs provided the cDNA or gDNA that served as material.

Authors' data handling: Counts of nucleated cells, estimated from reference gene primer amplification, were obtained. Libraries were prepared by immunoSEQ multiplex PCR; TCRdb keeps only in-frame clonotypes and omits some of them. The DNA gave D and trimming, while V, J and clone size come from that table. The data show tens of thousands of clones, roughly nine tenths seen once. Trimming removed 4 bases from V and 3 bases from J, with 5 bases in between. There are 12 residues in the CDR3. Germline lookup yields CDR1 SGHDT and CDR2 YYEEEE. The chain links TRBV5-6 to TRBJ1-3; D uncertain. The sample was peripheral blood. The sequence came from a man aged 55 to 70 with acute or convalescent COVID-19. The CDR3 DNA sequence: TGTGCCAGCAGCCTCAGTGGAAACACCATATATTTT. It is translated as CASSLSGNTIYF.